The next 15 T cell receptor beta chains were all read from a single sample in a study of identical twins. TCRdb reprocessed the 5' RACE reads with MiXCR, giving one entry per CDR3 protein. The sample holds roughly 1.6 million distinct CDR3 sequences, more than 30% seen once. Sequencing input: cord blood. The receptors were gathered from a newborn girl in good health.

For the CDR3, the DNA is TGTGCCAGCAGCCCTCAACAGGGGGCCCCCTACGAGCAGTACTTC. Protein product: CASSPQQGAPYEQYF. V usage is TRBV7-2 and J usage is TRBJ2-7, with TRBD1 matching over 9 bases. The CDR3 is 15 residues long. In germline, CDR1 is SGHTA, CDR2 FQGNSA. With 5 bases clipped from V and 2 bases from J, the junction kept 7 bases outside the gene matches.

V gene TRBV5-5 combines with J gene TRBJ2-1, with D perhaps matching TRBD2 (6 bases). Germline-derived CDR1 and CDR2 are SGHKS and YYEKEE (reference sequence). V was pared by 5 bases and J by 4 bases, with 16 bases between. The CDR3 loop spans 15 amino acids. The CDR3 reads CASSLGLSPYNEQFF. CDR3 bases: TGTGCCAGCAGTCTGGGACTTTCTCCGTACAATGAGCAGTTCTTC.

This clonotype was found a few times. The gene calls are TRBV2 and TRBJ1-5, with D hard to call. CDR3 length: 13 residues. The V gene lost 6 bases and the J gene lost 0 bases, with 6 bases spanning the gap. Germline CDR1 SNHLY, CDR2 FYNNEI. CDR3 nucleotides: TGTGCCAGCAGCTACCATAGCAATCAGCCCCAGCATTTT. Translated: CASSYHSNQPQHF.

Notes on this clonotype: The junction and the germline gene differ at one end; a read error may be behind it. The V and J genes are TRBV10-3 and TRBJ2-5; 8 bases agree with TRBD2. This CDR3 contains 15 residues. From germline, CDR1 is ENHRY and CDR2 SYGVKD. CDR3 sequence (DNA): TGTGCCATCAGTGAGTCGCACGGGGGGGCAGAGACCCTGTACTTC. This codes for CAISESHGGAETLYF.

This clonotype turned up a few times. The rearrangement links TRBV20-1 to TRBJ2-3; TRBD2 matches 9 bases. Germline CDR1 reads DFQATT; CDR2 reads SNEGSKA (reference sequence). The V segment lost 7 bases and the J segment 1 base; nucleotides outside the gene matches: 0. The CDR3 length is 12 residues. The CDR3 coding sequence is TGCAGTGAGCGGGGGGGCACAGATACGCAGTATTTT. Amino acid sequence: CSERGGTDTQYF.

V is TRBV6-6 and J is TRBJ1-5; 7 bases agree with TRBD1. The CDR3 contains 15 residues. V was pared by 2 bases and J by 7 bases, with 8 bases of the junction left unmatched. Germline V CDR1 and CDR2: MNHNY, SVGAGI (reference sequence). The CDR3 region is CASSYTYRGQQPQHF. The CDR3 DNA follows: TGTGCCAGCAGTTACACCTACAGGGGTCAACAGCCCCAGCATTTT.

The chain combines TRBV30 with TRBJ1-4; TRBD1 might be the D (6 bases). This CDR3 spans 14 amino acids. The germline V gene encodes CDR1 GTSNPN and CDR2 SVGIG (reference sequence). Trimming removed 4 bases at V and 2 bases at J, with 11 bases between. CDR3 protein: CAWNPGVTNEKLFF. The CDR3 nucleotides are TGTGCCTGGAACCCAGGGGTCACTAATGAAAAACTGTTTTTT. Complete variable domain (other parts from reference TRBV30 and TRBJ1-4): SQTIHQWPATLVQPVGSPLSLECTVEGTSNPNLYWYRQAAGRGLQLLFYSVGIGQISSEVPQNLSASRPQDRQFILSSKKLLLSDSGFYLCAWNPGVTNEKLFFGSGTQLSVL.

This clonotype was seen only a few times. J is TRBJ1-1 and V is TRBV7-8, with D possibly TRBD1 on 5 matching bases. V was clipped by 5 bases and J by 11 bases, with 12 bases between them. This CDR3 region has 11 residues. Per the germline V gene, CDR1 is SGHVS and CDR2 is FQNEAQ. The CDR3 is CASSASGLAFF. The CDR3 DNA sequence: TGTGCCAGCAGCGCCTCGGGACTCGCTTTCTTT.

This chain joins TRBV7-8 and TRBJ2-7; 8 bases fit TRBD1. The junction had 7 bases not matched to a gene; V was cut back by 8 bases and J by 4 bases. The CDR3 runs 13 residues. CDR1 and CDR2 (germline): SGHVS, FQNEAQ. CDR3 sequence: CASATGGWYEQYF. The CDR3, as DNA: TGTGCCAGCGCCACAGGGGGTTGGTACGAGCAGTACTTC.

The CDR3 region has the DNA TGTGCCAGCACCCGGGGCCTAGGCAATTCACCCCTCCACTTT. It is translated as CASTRGLGNSPLHF. This sequence joins TRBV28 and TRBJ1-6; D possibly corresponds to TRBD1 (5 bases). Trimming left V 7 bases short and J 7 bases short, with 14 bases between. The CDR3 sequence is 14 residues long. The germline gives CDR1 MDHEN, CDR2 SYDVKM.

CDR3 protein: CAISERGQGSEKLFF. DNA for the CDR3: TGTGCCATCAGTGAGAGGGGACAGGGGAGTGAAAAACTGTTTTTT. This chain links TRBV10-3 with TRBJ1-4, with 10 positions matching TRBD1. Per the germline V gene, CDR1 is ENHRY and CDR2 is SYGVKD. V lost 2 bases to trimming and J lost 7 bases; unmatched junction nucleotides: 4. This CDR3 comprises 15 residues.

This clonotype was observed a handful of times. The gene calls are TRBV20-1 and TRBJ1-4; 7 bases are a match to TRBD1. The length of the CDR3 is 14 residues. Trimming at V came to 0 bases and at J to 7 bases, leaving 5 bases not matched to a gene. Per germline, CDR1 DFQATT and CDR2 SNEGSKA (reference sequence). CDR3 amino acids: CSARDTAGGEKLFF. In DNA form, the CDR3 reads TGCAGTGCTAGAGATACGGCAGGGGGTGAAAAACTGTTTTTT.

This clonotype was counted a single time. This may be a read error: a much more frequent sequence differs by one nucleotide. The V and J genes are TRBV12-3 or TRBV12-4 and TRBJ1-2; TRBD1 might be the D (5 bases). The V and J ends lost 3 bases and 3 bases respectively, with 11 bases between them. This CDR3 is built from 14 residues. The CDR3 DNA reads as TGTGCCAGCAGTTTTAGGGGTAACGACTATGGCTACACCTTC. Translating gives CASSFRGNDYGYTF.

V is TRBV2 and J is TRBJ2-4; D possibly corresponds to TRBD1 (5 bases). The DNA matches TRBJ2-7 better at its end, which makes the J call doubtful. CDR3 length: 11 amino acids. Germline-derived CDR1 and CDR2 are SNHLY and FYNNEI. Here the CDR3 DNA reads TGTGCCAACAGGTGGTGGGACGAGCAGTACTTC. It codes for CANRWWDEQYF.

There are a few counts of this clonotype. The chain links TRBV5-5 to TRBJ1-4, with 7 positions matching TRBD1. Germline V gives CDR1 SGHKS, CDR2 YYEKEE (reference sequence). Germline trimming cut 0 bases from V and 8 bases from J; bases unmatched to any gene: 10. CDR3 length equals 16 residues. The CDR3 DNA reads TGTGCCAGCAGCTTGGCCCAAGGGGGCGCGAGGGAAAAACTGTTTTTT. Protein sequence: CASSLAQGGAREKLFF.